These 24 T cell receptor beta chains were all obtained from the same sample, sequenced in a study of OX40 agonist ivuxolimab in advanced cancers. Sequenced by immunoSEQ multiplex PCR; TCRdb stores in-frame clones only, minus some. The table lists about 120,000 clones, approximately 92% of them singletons. This specimen consisted of CD4+ or CD8+ T cells sorted from blood, obtained in a trial of the OX40 agonist ivuxolimab. The receptors here all came from an adult with an advanced solid tumor such as melanoma, head and neck, liver or kidney cancer.

This clone appeared once. CDR3 bases: TGTGCCACCTCGAGGGGGGGTGAGAATTCACCCCTCCACTTT. Its protein product is CATSRGGENSPLHF. The chain combines TRBV7-2 with TRBJ1-6; D perhaps matches TRBD1 (6 bases). CDR1 is SGHTA and CDR2 is FQGNSA in the germline V gene. The CDR3 has 14 amino acids. Deletions cut 10 bases from V and 7 bases from J, with 17 bases between.

The chain is built from TRBV18 and TRBJ2-5; 7 nucleotides align to TRBD1. This CDR3 region has 14 residues. V dropped 5 bases and J dropped 1; count of bases not matched to a gene: 4. CDR1 and CDR2 from the germline V gene are KGHSH and LQKENI. CDR3 protein: CASSSQGPQETQYF. The CDR3 nucleotides read TGTGCCAGCTCATCACAGGGGCCCCAAGAGACCCAGTACTTC.

CDR3 DNA sequence: TGCAGCGTTGAATCGGGAAACAACTATGGCTACACCTTC. Protein product: CSVESGNNYGYTF. The V and J genes are TRBV29-1 and TRBJ1-2; D gene uncertain. Trimming left V 2 bases short and J 2 bases short, with 9 bases between. This CDR3 comprises 13 residues. From germline, CDR1 is SQVTM and CDR2 ANQGSEA.

The CDR3 region has the DNA TGTGCCATCCTATCACAGAATAATTCACCCCTCCACTTT. Translating gives CAILSQNNSPLHF. The V and J genes are TRBV28 and TRBJ1-6; the D is unclear. The CDR3 length is 13 residues. Trimming stripped 10 bases from V and 5 bases from J, with 12 bases between. CDR1 is MDHEN and CDR2 is SYDVKM in the germline V gene.

The J gene is TRBJ1-1, the V gene TRBV5-6, with D hard to call. The CDR3 consists of 15 residues. In germline, CDR1 is SGHDT, CDR2 YYEEEE. V gave up 1 base and J gave up 0 bases, with 10 bases separating them. The CDR3 bases are TGTGCCAGCAGCTTGATACGGATCTTGAACACTGAAGCTTTCTTT. Amino acids: CASSLIRILNTEAFF.

The V call is TRBV5-5, the J call TRBJ2-5; TRBD2 matches 8 bases. Germline CDR1 is SGHKS and CDR2 is YYEKEE (reference sequence). The junction had 6 bases not matched to a gene; V was cut back by 0 bases and J by 5 bases. This CDR3 is 15 amino acids long. The CDR3 spells CASSLAGRAGETQYF. The CDR3 DNA reads as TGTGCCAGCAGCTTGGCCGGGAGGGCAGGGGAGACCCAGTACTTC.

The table lists this clone with a few counts. The J gene is TRBJ1-6, the V gene TRBV19; TRBD1 aligns across 9 bases. The CDR3 spans 15 residues. The J segment lost 8 bases and the V segment lost 5 bases, leaving 7 bases of the junction unmatched. CDR1 LNHDA and CDR2 SQIVND come from the germline V gene (reference sequence). The CDR3 bases are TGTGCCAGTAGTGTCCCGGGGGACAGGGATTCACCCCTCCACTTT. This sequence encodes CASSVPGDRDSPLHF.

The V gene is TRBV6-4, the J gene TRBJ2-1, with 13 bases fitting TRBD2. Germline V gives CDR1 MRHNA, CDR2 SNTAGT. V lost 6 bases and J lost 7; bases outside the gene matches: 6. This CDR3 region has 15 residues. CDR3 coding DNA: TGTGCCAGCAGCCGGACTAGCGGGGGATGGAATGAGCAGTTCTTC. Amino acid sequence: CASSRTSGGWNEQFF.

The V and J genes are TRBV30 and TRBJ1-2; 7 bases are shared with TRBD1. This CDR3 comprises 12 residues. CDR1 and CDR2 (germline): GTSNPN, SVGIG (reference sequence). The V segment lost 7 bases and the J segment 10 bases; nucleotides outside the gene matches: 12. The CDR3 loop is CAFNPGQSYYTF. The CDR3 region has the DNA TGTGCCTTTAACCCGGGACAGAGTTACTACACCTTC.

The chain is built from TRBV30 and TRBJ1-1; D gene ambiguous. V lost 0 bases and J lost 0, with 5 bases in between. CDR1 GTSNPN and CDR2 SVGIG come from the germline V gene (reference sequence). This CDR3 has 13 amino acids. CDR3 DNA: TGTGCCTGGAGTGTAATGATGAACACTGAAGCTTTCTTT. Translation gives CAWSVMMNTEAFF.

The chain combines TRBV11-1 with TRBJ2-7; TRBD2 aligns across 9 bases. Germline lookup yields CDR1 SGHAT and CDR2 FQDESV (reference sequence). This CDR3 has 16 amino acids. The J segment lost 3 bases and the V segment lost 1 base, leaving 7 bases of the junction unmatched. Here the CDR3 DNA reads TGTGCCAGCAGCTTAGGAGCGGGGGGACTTGGCTACGAGCAGTACTTC. This codes for CASSLGAGGLGYEQYF.

The rearrangement links TRBV5-1 to TRBJ1-1; 9 bases map to TRBD1. The CDR3 runs to 15 residues. In germline, CDR1 is SGHRS, CDR2 YFSETQ. Losses at the gene ends were 3 bases for V and 0 bases for J; bases not matched to a gene: 3. CDR3 in amino acids: CASSSRTGVNTEAFF. CDR3 coding DNA: TGCGCCAGCAGCTCTCGGACAGGGGTGAACACTGAAGCTTTCTTT.

V gene TRBV6-5 combines with J gene TRBJ1-2; 7 bases align to TRBD1. This CDR3 comprises 13 residues. Trimming removed 5 bases from V and 5 bases from J; junction bases left unmatched: 5. CDR1 and CDR2 from the germline V gene are MNHEY and SVGAGI. CDR3 loop: CASSPTGEYGYTF. In nucleotides, the CDR3 is TGTGCCAGCAGTCCCACAGGGGAATATGGCTACACCTTC.

The chain employs TRBV28 and TRBJ1-6, with a tentative D call TRBD1 (6 bases). The CDR3 consists of 16 residues. CDR1 is MDHEN, CDR2 SYDVKM, per germline. V lost 5 bases to trimming and J lost 6 bases, with 17 bases between them. CDR3 amino acids: CASSRGGIVGNSPLHF. The CDR3, as DNA: TGTGCCAGCAGTCGGGGGGGCATCGTGGGTAATTCACCCCTCCACTTT.

The chain carries TRBV28 and TRBJ2-3; 15 nucleotides align to TRBD2. Germline lookup yields CDR1 MDHEN and CDR2 SYDVKM. Trimming at V came to 6 bases and at J to 5 bases, leaving 12 bases not matched to a gene. CDR3 length equals 18 residues. This CDR3 is CASRPQGLAGGDIDTQYF. DNA for the CDR3: TGTGCCAGCAGACCCCAGGGACTAGCGGGGGGTGATATAGATACGCAGTATTTT.

CDR3 loop: CASSFSTPDTQYF. DNA of the CDR3: TGTGCCAGCAGCTTCTCTACCCCAGATACGCAGTATTTT. The J gene is TRBJ2-3, the V gene TRBV7-2; no clear D gene. From germline, CDR1 is SGHTA and CDR2 FQGNSA. The V gene lost 3 bases and the J gene lost 4 bases, with 8 bases spanning the gap. CDR3 length: 13 residues.

The chain has TRBV19 and TRBJ1-1; the D is unclear. The V and J ends lost 7 bases and 0 bases respectively, with 9 bases between them. The CDR3 is 13 residues long. CDR1 LNHDA and CDR2 SQIVND come from the germline V gene (reference sequence). The CDR3 region has the DNA TGTGCCAGTAAGTACGGCTTGAACACTGAAGCTTTCTTT. Amino acid sequence: CASKYGLNTEAFF.

The chain links TRBV5-1 to TRBJ2-3, with 13 bases identical to TRBD2. The germline V gene encodes CDR1 SGHRS and CDR2 YFSETQ. This CDR3 has 16 amino acids. V shed 4 bases, J shed 2 bases, and the junction held 4 bases outside the gene matches. The CDR3 spells CASSRGLAGITDTQYF. CDR3 sequence (DNA): TGCGCCAGCAGCCGGGGACTAGCGGGGATCACAGATACGCAGTATTTT.

J is TRBJ2-1 and V is TRBV10-2; D is unclear. With 4 bases removed from V and 7 bases from J, the gap between germline ends came to 14 bases. The CDR3 is 14 residues long. Germline V gene lookup returns CDR1 WSHSY and CDR2 SAAADI. CDR3 protein: CASSVDVSRNEQFF. CDR3 sequence (DNA): TGCGCCAGCAGTGTAGACGTTTCCCGGAATGAGCAGTTCTTC.

V usage is TRBV5-1 and J usage is TRBJ1-3; 9 nucleotides match TRBD1. V was clipped by 3 bases and J by 6 bases; unmatched bases: 4. Germline-derived CDR1 and CDR2 are SGHRS and YFSETQ. This CDR3 is built from 14 residues. This chain's CDR3 is CASSSGQGQNTIYF. DNA of the CDR3: TGCGCCAGCAGCTCGGGACAGGGTCAAAACACCATATATTTT.

V usage is TRBV5-4 and J usage is TRBJ1-1; no clear D gene. Germline CDR1 reads SGHNT; CDR2 reads YYREEE (reference sequence). CDR3 length: 17 residues. The V gene lost 2 bases and the J gene lost 0 bases, with 17 bases spanning the gap. The CDR3 spells CASSFFPARAMNTEAFF. CDR3 nucleotide sequence: TGTGCCAGCAGCTTTTTCCCCGCCCGGGCCATGAACACTGAAGCTTTCTTT.

The rearrangement uses TRBV18 and TRBJ2-3, with D possibly called TRBD1 or TRBD2 (5 bases each). V gave up 2 bases and J gave up 4 bases, with 13 bases separating them. Germline V gene sequence: CDR1 KGHSH, CDR2 LQKENI. The CDR3 extends over 15 amino acids. The DNA for the CDR3 is TGTGCCAGCTCACCAACGGGCGTGGGGGCAGATACGCAGTATTTT. Its protein product is CASSPTGVGADTQYF.

The V call is TRBV28, the J call TRBJ2-7; possible D gene TRBD2, 6 bases. V was pared by 4 bases and J by 2 bases, with 12 bases between. Per the germline V gene, CDR1 is MDHEN and CDR2 is SYDVKM. The CDR3 has 14 amino acids. CDR3 sequence (DNA): TGTGCCAGCAGTTCAGGAGGGCCTACCTACGAGCAGTACTTC. This translates into CASSSGGPTYEQYF.

The genes are TRBV29-1 and TRBJ1-2, with a weak D call TRBD1 (6 bases). Germline CDR1 and CDR2: SQVTM and ANQGSEA. There are 11 residues in the CDR3. The ends were cut back, 4 bases at V and 8 bases at J, with 11 bases in the middle. The CDR3 reads CSVGGGAGYTF. The CDR3 nucleotides read TGCAGCGTTGGGGGGGGCGCCGGCTACACCTTC.